Shown below are 2 T cell receptor beta chains from a single sample sequenced in a study of T cells in Graves' hyperthyroidism and ophthalmopathy. Regions amplified from RNA transcripts were the TCR beta CDR3 regions. An initial round of RT-PCR targeting the TCR CDR3 relied on the HTBI primer set. MiXCR, applied by TCRdb to the multiplex PCR reads, yields one record per CDR3 protein. The sample includes hundreds of thousands of distinct CDR3 sequences, roughly 15% of them seen just once. Sequencing input: blood. Receptors were obtained from a woman between 18 and 30 years old with Graves' hyperthyroidism.

In its sample, this clonotype was seen a few times. The chain couples TRBV9 to TRBJ1-1; D not resolved. Trimming removed 0 bases from V and 12 bases from J, with 21 bases in between. The CDR3 has 15 residues. CDR1 and CDR2 from the germline V gene are SGDLS and YYNGEE. As DNA, the CDR3 is TGTGCCAGCAGCGTAGAAAGTTATGGACCCGGAAGGACTTTCTTT. Amino acid sequence: CASSVESYGPGRTFF.

The J gene is TRBJ2-2, the V gene TRBV7-2, with D perhaps TRBD1 (6 bases). The germline V gene has CDR1 SGHTA and CDR2 FQGNSA. V dropped 5 bases and J dropped 6 bases, with 16 bases sitting between them. This CDR3 region has 15 residues. CDR3 coding DNA: TGTGCCAGCAGCCGGCAGACAGGCAAGGCCGGGGAGCTGTTTTTT. As protein: CASSRQTGKAGELFF.